A single sample is the source of the 13 T cell receptor beta chains below, sequenced in a study of circulating tumor DNA in untreated peripheral T-cell lymphoma. Assay used: immunoSEQ multiplex PCR; TCRdb lists only in-frame clones, some missing. The sample gives some 2,400 clones, 82% of which show up once; around a third is in the top ten. Source material: tumor tissue. The receptors stem from a human donor with peripheral T-cell lymphoma.

The chain is built from TRBV4-1 and TRBJ2-2, with 9 bases identical to TRBD1. Germline CDR1 MGHRA, CDR2 YSYEKL. Losses at the gene ends were 6 bases for V and 6 bases for J; bases not matched to a gene: 14. The CDR3 extends over 17 amino acids. The CDR3 DNA follows: TGCGCCAGCAGTCATCAAGGGGGACAGGGAGTGGCCGGGGAGCTGTTTTTT. Its translation is CASSHQGGQGVAGELFF.

CDR3 bases: TGTGCCAGCTACCCCGCCGACGGCCCAGATACGCAGTATTTT. It translates to CASYPADGPDTQYF. The V and J genes are TRBV6-8 and TRBJ2-3; no definite D call. Germline-derived CDR1 and CDR2 are MNHGY and SAAAGT. This CDR3 has 14 amino acids. V was trimmed by 8 bases and J by 4 bases, leaving 16 bases between them.

V gene TRBV6-8 combines with J gene TRBJ2-7; D unclear. V was trimmed by 0 bases and J by 2 bases, leaving 17 bases between them. The germline V gene encodes CDR1 MNHGY and CDR2 SAAAGT. This CDR3 contains 17 residues. CDR3 amino acids: CASSYSFVGWGTYEQYF. The CDR3 region has the DNA TGTGCCAGCAGTTACTCTTTCGTGGGCTGGGGTACCTACGAGCAGTACTTC.

The chain uses TRBV7-5 and TRBJ2-3; no check of the table's D call, TRBD2, against the DNA was made. TRBV7-5 is shown as a pseudogene. The CDR3 extends over 17 amino acids. CDR3 residues: CASSRGGELRAGDTQYF. The DNA of the CDR3 is TGTGCCAGCAGCCGTGGCGGGGAGCTTCGGGCAGGAGATACGCAGTATTTT.

The chain joins TRBV7-1 to TRBJ2-2; D assignment may be TRBD1 or TRBD2 (5 bases each). TRBV7-1 is marked as an open reading frame, function uncertain. Trimming shortened V by 5 bases and J by 7 bases, and 20 bases separated the two germline ends. CDR3 length: 16 amino acids. CDR3 residues: CASSEGARGRNGELFF. CDR3 DNA sequence: TGTGCCAGCAGCGAAGGGGCCCGCGGGCGAAACGGGGAGCTGTTTTTT.

This clone has just a few counts. This sequence joins TRBV14 and TRBJ2-1, with 12 nucleotides matching TRBD2. Germline V gene lookup returns CDR1 SGHDN and CDR2 FVKESK. V lost 0 bases, J lost 6 bases, and 6 bases stayed unmatched. The CDR3 is made up of 17 amino acids. CDR3 residues: CASSQDSGLAGLNEQFF. The CDR3 DNA follows: TGTGCCAGCAGCCAAGATTCCGGACTAGCGGGACTCAATGAGCAGTTCTTC.

This chain links TRBV11-3 with TRBJ2-1; maybe TRBD2 (6 bases). There are 16 residues in the CDR3. CDR1 and CDR2 from the germline V gene are SGHNT and YENEEA. Trimming left V 0 bases short and J 7 bases short, with 16 bases between. CDR3 residues: CASSLEVAGSRNEQFF. The CDR3 nucleotides read TGTGCCAGCAGCTTAGAAGTCGCCGGGAGCCGGAATGAGCAGTTCTTC.

V gene TRBV28 combines with J gene TRBJ2-1; D not resolved. Per germline, CDR1 MDHEN and CDR2 SYDVKM. Trimming cost V 7 bases and J 6 bases, with 13 bases left between them. The CDR3 has 13 amino acids. The CDR3 nucleotides read TGTGCCAGCACCCATTCCCACAGCAATGAGCAGTTCTTC. This codes for CASTHSHSNEQFF. Full variable domain (rest looked up from reference TRBV28 and TRBJ2-1): DVKVTQSSRYLVKRTGEKVFLECVQDMDHENMFWYRQDPGLGLRLIYFSYDVKMKEKGDIPEGYSVSREKKERFSLILESASTNQTSMYLCASTHSHSNEQFFGPGTRLTVL.

The rearrangement joins TRBV12-5 to TRBJ1-2, with D perhaps TRBD1 (5 bases). The CDR3 spans 13 residues. V was cut by 4 bases and J by 8 bases, with 14 bases left in between. Germline CDR1 is LGHNT and CDR2 is FRNRAP. CDR3 sequence reads: CASGYQGLEGYTF. CDR3 coding DNA: TGTGCTAGTGGTTATCAGGGTCTGGAAGGCTACACCTTC.

The table lists this clone with a count of one. This sequence joins TRBV27 and TRBJ1-2; a possible D gene is TRBD1 (6 bases). The CDR3 runs 16 residues. V was shortened by 1 base and J by 6 bases, with 18 bases between the two germline ends. Germline CDR1 MNHEY, CDR2 SMNVEV (reference sequence). The DNA for the CDR3 is TGTGCCAGCAGTTTATTACCGGGGGGCGCGAGGGATGGCTACACCTTC. Protein: CASSLLPGGARDGYTF.

As for this clone: At one boundary the junction diverges from the germline segment, which might be a read error. This rearrangement joins TRBV28 to TRBJ1-4; D is unclear. Germline CDR1 reads MDHEN; CDR2 reads SYDVKM. The CDR3 covers 12 residues. CDR3 in DNA: TGTGCCAGCAGCTTATTACGGGGTAAACTGTTTTTT. Translation: CASSLLRGKLFF.

This chain uses TRBV6-8 with TRBJ2-7; 9 bases are a match to TRBD1. Germline loops: CDR1 MNHGY, CDR2 SAAAGT. The CDR3 spans 14 residues. Trimming at V came to 6 bases and at J to 6 bases, leaving 9 bases not matched to a gene. The CDR3 sequence: CASSRGTGRGEQYF. CDR3 in DNA: TGTGCCAGCAGCCGAGGGACAGGGAGGGGCGAGCAGTACTTC.

The chain couples TRBV11-3 to TRBJ1-5; D might be TRBD1 (5 bases). The germline V gene has CDR1 SGHNT and CDR2 YENEEA. The CDR3 is 15 residues long. Deletions cut 5 bases from V and 2 bases from J, with 13 bases between. CDR3: CASSHLGGGNQPQHF. The CDR3 DNA sequence: TGTGCCAGCAGCCACCTTGGGGGAGGCAATCAGCCCCAGCATTTT.